This T cell receptor (beta chain) was recorded in a study of cytomegalovirus exposure and HLA in healthy donors (dated 2017 in TCRdb). About the full investigation: In an earlier analysis of approximately 500 of the donors, 276 Gb of sequence data and 117 million unique TCR beta sequences from about 180 million T cells were reported. About 300 gigabases of sequencing data and 91 million or so unique TCR sequences made up an early release that covered 500 to 650 HLA-typed donors. The genetic ancestry cluster associated with self-reported Caucasian donors included over 65% of the 398 genotyped donors. The study aimed to test whether cataloging public T cell receptors could reveal signatures of past pathogen exposure. The study profiled the T cell repertoires of 550 to 700 subjects by immunosequencing and related them to cytomegalovirus serostatus. Along with the approximately 700-subject first cohort, a separate validation cohort of approximately 110 different subjects was used. The study combined high-throughput TCR immunosequencing, statistical association of individual TCRs with disease status, and machine learning to predict cytomegalovirus infection status. A later analysis re-analyzed previously published TCR beta repertoires from hundreds of donors and added high-resolution HLA genotyping to study TCR occurrence patterns. Rather than using new phenotypic data, the later analysis identified candidate immune exposures from TCR beta sequences and from how often those sequences occurred across donors. To decide whether each TCR beta V gene segment behaved as functional or pseudogenic, an earlier analysis of some 600 of the donors relied on high-throughput TCR beta sequencing. Alongside the repertoire data, information on donor age, sex, ethnicity and CMV serostatus was compiled. In a later genetic analysis, genome-wide SNP genotypes for 398 of the 666 donors were used, and that subset was treated as a discovery cohort. Every repertoire in the discovery cohort had been generated on one and the same sequencing platform. Both class I and class II loci were covered by HLA typing, at four-digit resolution. The number of donors typed differed by locus, with roughly 620-640 for A, B, C, DRB1 and DQB1, more than 500 for DQA1, 600 to 610 for DPA1, and some 450 for DPB1. Several DR-DQ haplotypes were treated as single units for association and clustering because of strong linkage in the cohort. Among around 400 genotyped donors of the cohort, an average of roughly 230,000 unique TCR beta nucleotide sequences was sequenced per donor, of which 15% to 20% were non-productive. Overall results and qualifications from the work: In the study, approximately 160 TCR beta chains were listed as associated with cytomegalovirus. A later genetic analysis associated a missense DCLRE1C variant with V-gene and J-gene trimming of TCR beta chains, and an independent cohort replicated the association. Because some donors lacked HLA typing at each locus, the association tests relied only on the typed subset. About 17 rarely observed V segments, including chromosome 9 orphons, were excluded from the earlier analysis of a few hundred of the donors because counts were too low. At a false discovery rate of 0.05, a later analysis linked fewer than 20,000 TCR beta sequences to specific HLA alleles. Broadly in line with IMGT annotations, most TCR beta V segments showed up in productive rearrangements about 87% or about 30% of the time in an earlier analysis of approximately 600 of the donors. In a later analysis, the rate of TCR association differed among HLA loci, with DRB1 alleles having the most associated TCRs and HLA-C alleles having the fewest. In a later analysis, several top co-occurrence clusters were reported to appear linked to parvovirus B19, influenza, CMV and Epstein-Barr virus. Assigning TCR associations to individual alleles was difficult when HLA alleles, especially DR and DQ, strongly co-occurred. Most TCR sequences were observed very rarely across donors, whereas some public TCRs were present in many individuals. According to the authors, the approach could potentially be generalized to other disease states and immunological phenotypes. Correlated functional status among segregating V segments might reflect linkage disequilibrium, but an unknown experimental factor could not be ruled out. Some IMGT-functional V segments, including TRBV6-2 and TRBV6-3, could not be distinguished by the 87-base-pair reads and were therefore excluded. According to a later genetic analysis, donors in an Asian-associated ancestry cluster had fewer N-insertions in productive TCRs than the approximately 650-donor mean. A further reported finding was that TCR beta sequences accurately predicted the HLA-A and HLA-B alleles for most subjects in the first cohort. Roughly uniform sequencing depth across donors was assumed in presence/absence analyses, although this assumption may not hold. The classifier was reported to diagnose cytomegalovirus status with high specificity and sensitivity in both the original and validation cohorts. Compared with equally common non-associated chains, HLA-associated TCR beta chains in a later analysis were more clonally expanded and had lower generation probabilities. A group of highly shared sequence variants was considered likely to be a technical artifact of the sequencing pipeline. The only immune exposure information available for the cohort was CMV serostatus. Only TCR beta chains were sequenced in this cohort, and the absence of alpha or paired-chain data limited detectable features. A few of the identified cytomegalovirus-associated TCR beta chains were confirmed in vitro to be specific for cytomegalovirus antigens. According to a later analysis, most CMV-associated TCR beta chains appeared to be HLA-restricted, and the HLA associations seemed to be driven largely by CMV exposure.

V loses 6 bases at its end and J loses 7 bases; junction bases beyond the gene matches: 12. There are 15 amino acids in the CDR3, from cysteine to phenylalanine inclusive. Solely the CDR3 DNA is kept, with 45 bases framed from the first base. As encoded in the germline V gene (reference sequence), CDR1 is SEHNR while CDR2 is FQNEAQ. Receptor libraries were prepared by the immunoSEQ multiplex PCR assay. For the multiplex PCR, a mixture combining 60 forward primers for TCR Vbeta segments and 13 reverse primers for TCR Jbeta segments was used. Amplification of the CDR3 region of rearranged TCR beta genes was performed with a multiplex PCR assay on genomic DNA. The Illumina HiSeq System was used to sequence the amplified TCR beta libraries as 87-base-pair reads. From the authors' description of their analysis: A later analysis tallied tens of millions of unique TCR beta chains across the 666 repertoires, and around 9.9 million of those chains were shared by two or more donors. To remove PCR and sequencing errors, raw reads were error-corrected and collapsed into unique sequences using a nearest-neighbor algorithm that merged closely related sequences. CDR3 sequences were aligned to IMGT reference sequences to assign V, D and J gene segments. For a sequence to be retained, at least a six-nucleotide match to both a V gene segment and a J gene segment was required. A rearrangement was called productive if the CDR3 had no stop codons and remained in frame with V and J, and every other rearrangement was called non-productive. CDR3 was defined according to IMGT convention as the region running from the second conserved V-encoded cysteine to the conserved J-encoded phenylalanine. The earlier analysis of about 610 of the donors excluded any sequence lacking an unambiguous match to a single V gene segment. In an earlier analysis of around 590 of the donors, a V segment was called functional when productive rearrangements were above 56.7%, and segregating when the standard deviation between donors exceeded 5%. A statistical classification framework was built for diagnosing cytomegalovirus status from the catalog of TCR beta chain sequences. In a later analysis, TCR nucleotide sequences were compared against IMGT/GENE-DB human TR gene sequences so that V and J genes could be assigned. The TCRdist pipeline was used in a later analysis to assign CDR3 sequences and most-parsimonious VDJ recombination scenarios. In a later analysis, every TCR beta chain was defined by the combination of its CDR3 amino acid sequence and its V-gene family, and reads without a unique V-gene family were dropped. To address suspected cross-contamination and a sequencing artifact, a later analysis removed several hundred highly shared, low-generation-probability nucleotide sequences. In a later analysis, a clonal expansion index was calculated for each public chain from normalized within-repertoire ranks of inferred template counts. A later analysis computed generation probabilities with a VDJ recombination model fitted to out-of-frame rearrangements, and checked the results against IGoR. In a later analysis, hypergeometric tests were used to score TCR-TCR, TCR-HLA and TCR-CMV co-occurrence, with a repertoire-size bias correction applied to TCR pairs. To estimate false discovery rates, a later analysis permuted the HLA or CMV assignments 20 times. In a later analysis, co-occurring TCRs were grouped with DBSCAN, and TCRdist sequence similarity was added when clustering was performed within HLA-allele-positive subsets. Co-occurrence clustering excluded repertoires with fewer than 30,000 or more than 120,000 public chains, plus five with anomalous nucleotide sharing. TCRdb limited this immuneACCESS table to in-frame rearrangements with V and J called. A share of clones is missing; checked studies link under half to unresolved V genes, and the rest is unexplained. V and J calls and clone size are copied from that table; D and trimming were computed from the DNA. The sample table lists 100,000 to 150,000 clones, 81% of them with a count of one. About 0.7% of the sample lies in the top ten.

Comment on this clone: The specificity of this receptor is unknown. Base qualities are not provided; no much larger clone lies one nucleotide away.

The cohort comprised under 700 healthy bone marrow donors. Cohort members were all nominally healthy when sampled, although unrecorded immune exposures were likely present. The donor was CMV seronegative and was included in the group of hundreds of seronegative cohort members. A peripheral blood sample was provided by each donor, and peripheral blood mononuclear cells were used for TCR beta sequencing. The Qiagen DNeasy Blood Extraction Kit was used to extract genomic DNA from the blood cell samples. The sequence was obtained from a man aged 18-30 years in good health and CMV-seronegative. The chain is assembled from TRBV7-9 and TRBJ2-1, with TRBD2 matching 7 junction bases. The specimen sequenced was PBMCs. Here the CDR3 is given as CASSRGGVSGNEQFF. The DNA sequence follows: TGTGCCAGCAGTAGGGGAGGGGTGTCCGGGAATGAGCAGTTCTTC.